This entry describes one T cell receptor (beta chain). What it recognizes is unknown. V lost 4 bases, J lost 6 bases, and 16 bases lay in between. The CDR3 spans 14 residues. Germline assignment: CDR1 SGDLS and CDR2 YYNGEE. The data derive from a study of T-cell memory formation after mild COVID-19. About the research overall: TCR clusters were mostly confined to one donor each. General study findings and limits: Among clones contracting day 15 to 85, CD4/CD8 was balanced, whereas later expanders leaned CD4+. Nothing confirmed that second-wave clones peaking on day 37 were specific for SARS-CoV-2.

TCRdb recomputed calls from the 5' RACE reads with MiXCR, one row per CDR3 protein. The sample records about 250,000 distinct CDR3 sequences, 15% to 20% being singletons. This TCR was recovered from a man between 18 and 29 years old who had mild COVID-19 (a few samples of this study predate the infection). Cell type and time point are not known. This chain joins TRBV9 and TRBJ1-1, with D perhaps TRBD1 (5 bases). Sequenced material: PBMCs or a T cell subset sorted from them (not recorded which). CDR3: CASSPPGRASEAFF. For the CDR3, the DNA is TGTGCCAGCAGCCCCCCGGGCAGGGCATCTGAAGCTTTCTTT.